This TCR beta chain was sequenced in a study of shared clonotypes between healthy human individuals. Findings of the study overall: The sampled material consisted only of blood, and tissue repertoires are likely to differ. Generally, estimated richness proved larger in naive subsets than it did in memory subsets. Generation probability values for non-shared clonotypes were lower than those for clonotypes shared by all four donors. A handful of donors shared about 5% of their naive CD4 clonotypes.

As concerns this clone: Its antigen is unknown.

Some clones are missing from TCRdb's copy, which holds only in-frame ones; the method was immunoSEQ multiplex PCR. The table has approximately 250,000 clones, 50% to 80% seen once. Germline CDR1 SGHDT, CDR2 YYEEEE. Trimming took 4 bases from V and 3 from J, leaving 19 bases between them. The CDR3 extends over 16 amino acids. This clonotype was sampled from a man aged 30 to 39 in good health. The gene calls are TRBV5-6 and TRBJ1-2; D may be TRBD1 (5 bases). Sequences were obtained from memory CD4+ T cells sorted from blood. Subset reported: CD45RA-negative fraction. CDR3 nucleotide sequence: TGTGCCAGCAGCGCCGGGGTCTGGGGGGAAGACTATGGCTACACCTTC. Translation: CASSAGVWGEDYGYTF.